A single sample gave rise to the 14 T cell receptor beta chains below, sequenced in a study of cytomegalovirus exposure and HLA in healthy donors. In the PCR, 60 Vbeta and 13 Jbeta primers were used. Libraries were prepared by immunoSEQ multiplex PCR; TCRdb keeps only in-frame clonotypes and omits some of them. The repertoire holds about 160,000 clones, with roughly 84% as singletons. Sequenced input: PBMCs. These TCRs come from a male donor in good health and CMV-seronegative.

V and J are TRBV7-3 and TRBJ2-1, with a possible D match to TRBD2 (5 bases). V was clipped by 3 bases and J by 8 bases, with 11 bases between them. The CDR3 runs to 13 residues. Per the germline V gene, CDR1 is SGHTA and CDR2 is FQGTGA. The DNA of the CDR3 is TGTGCCAGCAGCTTGGTCGGTAGCGATGAGCAGTTCTTC. Its protein product is CASSLVGSDEQFF.

The CDR3 DNA reads TGTGCCAGCAGCTTAGCCCGGGGGGCAGACAATGAGCAGTTCTTC. Encoded protein: CASSLARGADNEQFF. The V gene is TRBV11-1, the J gene TRBJ2-1, with D possibly matching TRBD2 (7 bases). Germline loops: CDR1 SGHAT, CDR2 FQDESV (reference sequence). The V end lost 0 bases, the J end lost 5 bases, and 11 bases lay between the germline ends. The CDR3 loop spans 15 amino acids.

This clone was counted a single time. J is TRBJ2-7 and V is TRBV5-1; possibly TRBD2 for D (5 bases). Trimming shortened V by 0 bases and J by 3 bases, and 10 bases separated the two germline ends. The CDR3 sequence is 14 residues long. From germline, CDR1 is SGHRS and CDR2 YFSETQ. The CDR3 is CASSLGRLFYEQYF. CDR3 nucleotides: TGCGCCAGCAGCTTGGGGAGGTTATTCTACGAGCAGTACTTC.

This chain links TRBV2 with TRBJ2-2; TRBD1 matches 8 bases. V lost 6 bases and J lost 5; bases outside the gene matches: 8. Germline CDR1 and CDR2: SNHLY and FYNNEI. The CDR3 length is 15 residues. The CDR3 DNA follows: TGTGCCAGCAGGAGACAGGGGATGGATACCGGGGAGCTGTTTTTT. Its protein is CASRRQGMDTGELFF.

This rearrangement joins TRBV4-1 to TRBJ2-7, with D possibly being TRBD1 (6 bases). There are 13 residues in the CDR3. V lost 4 bases to trimming and J lost 3 bases, with 10 bases between them. In germline, CDR1 is MGHRA, CDR2 YSYEKL. Here the CDR3 reads CASSRPGVYEQYF. The CDR3 nucleotides read TGCGCCAGCAGCCGCCCAGGGGTCTACGAGCAGTACTTC.

A few counts support this clone. The CDR3 sequence is CASSFFLGVMETQYF. The CDR3 DNA follows: TGTGCCAGCAGCTTCTTCCTAGGCGTTATGGAGACCCAGTACTTC. V and J are TRBV7-2 and TRBJ2-5, with no clear D. The length of the CDR3 is 15 residues. CDR1 and CDR2 from the germline V gene are SGHTA and FQGNSA. V lost 3 bases and J 5 bases, leaving 16 bases between the germline ends.

This chain connects TRBV10-2 to TRBJ2-1, with 7 bases aligning to TRBD1. The CDR3 covers 11 residues. V gave up 6 bases and J gave up 11 bases; unmatched junction bases: 4. Germline V gene data show CDR1 as WSHSY and CDR2 as SAAADI. This CDR3 reads CASSDRDKQFF. The CDR3 DNA follows: TGCGCCAGCAGCGACAGGGACAAGCAGTTCTTC.

The chain recombines TRBV14 with TRBJ2-2; D perhaps matches TRBD2 (6 bases). Germline lookup yields CDR1 SGHDN and CDR2 FVKESK. The CDR3 runs 17 residues. V shed 2 bases and J shed 0 bases, with 13 bases lying between them. The CDR3 here is CASSQYRGITNTGELFF. The CDR3, as DNA: TGTGCCAGCAGCCAATACCGCGGGATAACGAACACCGGGGAGCTGTTTTTT.

The rearrangement links TRBV15 to TRBJ2-1, with D possibly being TRBD2 (6 bases). The CDR3 runs to 14 residues. Germline assignment: CDR1 LNHNV and CDR2 YYDKDF (reference sequence). V shed 3 bases and J shed 9 bases, with 15 bases lying between them. CDR3 bases: TGTGCCACCAGCAGTCTCCGACTAGTATCTGAGCAGTTCTTC. Its protein product is CATSSLRLVSEQFF.

The chain couples TRBV13 to TRBJ2-7; TRBD1 matches at 7 bases. Germline lookup yields CDR1 PRHDT and CDR2 FYEKMQ (reference sequence). Trimming removed 1 base from V and 3 bases from J; junction bases left unmatched: 3. The CDR3 runs 14 residues. The CDR3 coding sequence is TGTGCCAGCAGCTTAGTAGGGGGCGACTACGAGCAGTACTTC. Its translation: CASSLVGGDYEQYF.

V usage is TRBV5-1 and J usage is TRBJ2-3, with 11 nucleotides matching TRBD2. Germline CDR1 is SGHRS and CDR2 is YFSETQ. V lost 5 bases, J lost 5 bases, and 10 bases stayed unmatched. The CDR3 is 16 residues long. The CDR3 here is CASRSPRLAGLDTQYF. CDR3 sequence (DNA): TGCGCCAGCAGATCTCCCCGACTAGCGGGACTAGATACGCAGTATTTT. Variable domain in full (rest from reference TRBV5-1 and TRBJ2-3): KAGVTQTPRYLIKTRGQQVTLSCSPISGHRSVSWYQQTPGQGLQFLFEYFSETQRNKGNFPGRFSGRQFSNSRSEMNVSTLELGDSALYLCASRSPRLAGLDTQYFGPGTRLTVL.

This clone was seen only a few times. The rearrangement links TRBV11-3 to TRBJ2-2; maybe TRBD2 (5 bases). CDR1 is SGHNT and CDR2 is YENEEA in the germline V gene. The CDR3 extends over 13 amino acids. V gave up 5 bases and J gave up 6 bases, with 10 bases separating them. Here the CDR3 DNA reads TGTGCCAGCAGCGCCACTAGGTCCGGGGAGCTGTTTTTT. Its translation: CASSATRSGELFF.

The chain links TRBV10-2 to TRBJ1-2; tentatively, D is TRBD1 (5 bases). V lost 9 bases, J lost 6 bases, and 35 bases lay in between. Germline values: CDR1 WSHSY, CDR2 SAAADI. The CDR3 sequence is 19 residues long. CDR3: CASTPNTGGYGRRIDGYTF. The DNA of the CDR3 is TGCGCCAGTACACCGAACACGGGGGGGTATGGGCGGAGGATTGATGGCTACACCTTC.

The chain has TRBV28 and TRBJ1-4, with TRBD1 matching 7 bases. V gave up 2 bases and J gave up 8 bases; unmatched junction bases: 8. The germline CDR1 and CDR2 sequences are MDHEN and SYDVKM. CDR3 size: 15 residues. Here the CDR3 reads CASSLGAGGREKLFF. The DNA of the CDR3 is TGTGCCAGCAGTTTAGGGGCAGGGGGAAGGGAAAAACTGTTTTTT.